The sequence of this T cell receptor beta chain was determined in a study of blood T cell repertoires in COVID-19. Across the study: Samples came from the United States, Italy and Spain, spanning acute and convalescent COVID-19. The cDNA or gDNA used as material had been derived from T cells, B-cell-depleted T cells, or PBMCs.

In the original workflow: For nucleated cells, counts were estimated from reference gene primer amplification. Profiling relied on immunoSEQ multiplex PCR, and the TCRdb table lists in-frame clones only, not all of them. Clonal size and the V and J genes are those of that table, whereas D and trimming came from the DNA. The sample yields about 46,000 clones, over 75% seen once. Trimming took 5 bases from V and 5 from J; bases not matched to a gene: 14. Germline CDR1 reads SEHNR; CDR2 reads FQNEAQ (reference sequence). CDR3 length equals 19 residues. In Seattle, patients joined the study during active infection and were tracked longitudinally.

Source material: peripheral blood. This clonotype was obtained from a woman aged 80 or over with COVID-19, enrolled during active disease. The gene calls are TRBV7-9 and TRBJ2-1, with 14 bases matching TRBD2. The chain's CDR3 is CASSTSSRGLAGVNNEQFF. In DNA, the CDR3 is TGTGCCAGCAGCACCTCTAGCCGGGGACTAGCGGGAGTGAACAATGAGCAGTTCTTC.